This is a list of T cell receptor beta chains from one sample in a study of blood T cell repertoires in COVID-19. Assay: immunoSEQ multiplex PCR; the TCRdb copy retains only in-frame clones and omits some. This sample carries roughly 210,000 clones, about 87% of them seen once, and the ten largest clones take about 1.7%. Sequencing used peripheral blood. These receptors originate from a man between 70 and 80 years old with acute or convalescent COVID-19. The CDR3 runs from the conserved cysteine through the conserved F or W. A D gene is named only where the DNA matches it firmly. Rows give clone size only sometimes, using once, few, many, or a class for an expanded clone.

CDR3 protein: CASSPNLAGGVTQYF
CDR3 DNA: TGCGCCAGCAGCCCGAACCTAGCGGGAGGGGTGACCCAGTACTTC
V gene: TRBV5-1
D gene: TRBD2
J gene: TRBJ2-5
clone size: -

CDR3 protein: CASSRWTSGSYEQYF
CDR3 DNA: TGTGCCAGCAGTCGTTGGACTAGCGGGAGCTACGAGCAGTACTTC
V gene: TRBV6-5
D gene: TRBD2
J gene: TRBJ2-7
clone size: -

CDR3 protein: CSVGGQTNTGELFF
CDR3 DNA: TGCAGCGTTGGGGGACAAACGAACACCGGGGAGCTGTTTTTT
V gene: TRBV29-1
D gene: -
J gene: TRBJ2-2
clone size: once

CDR3 protein: CASSRPGLAGGEQYF
CDR3 DNA: TGTGCCAGCAGTCGGCCGGGACTAGCGGGAGGCGAGCAGTACTTC
V gene: TRBV14
D gene: TRBD2
J gene: TRBJ2-7
clone size: -

CDR3 protein: CASSLAGTRTGELFF
CDR3 DNA: TGTGCCAGCAGCTTGGCCGGGACAAGGACCGGGGAGCTGTTTTTT
V gene: TRBV7-9
D gene: -
J gene: TRBJ2-2
clone size: once

CDR3 protein: CASSPWDRRVDIQYF
CDR3 DNA: TGTGCCAGCAGCCCGTGGGACAGGCGTGTGGACATTCAGTACTTC
V gene: TRBV7-9
D gene: TRBD1
J gene: TRBJ2-4
clone size: -

CDR3 protein: CASSLFGTGNQPQHF
CDR3 DNA: TGTGCCAGCAGCTTGTTTGGGACAGGGAATCAGCCCCAGCATTTT
V gene: TRBV5-6
D gene: TRBD1
J gene: TRBJ1-5
clone size: -

CDR3 protein: CASSQENGGQAFF
CDR3 DNA: TGCGCCAGCAGCCAAGAAAACGGGGGGCAAGCTTTCTTT
V gene: TRBV4-3
D gene: -
J gene: TRBJ1-1
clone size: -

CDR3 protein: CASSYAGPTDTQYF
CDR3 DNA: TGTGCCAGCAGTTACGCAGGGCCCACAGATACGCAGTATTTT
V gene: TRBV6-5
D gene: -
J gene: TRBJ2-3
clone size: -

CDR3 protein: CASSPPGQGSAEAFF
CDR3 DNA: TGTGCCAGCAGTCCTCCGGGACAGGGAAGCGCTGAAGCTTTCTTT
V gene: TRBV27
D gene: TRBD1
J gene: TRBJ1-1
clone size: -

CDR3 protein: CASSLDRGGSPLHF
CDR3 DNA: TGCGCCAGCAGCTTGGACAGGGGAGGATCACCCCTCCACTTT
V gene: TRBV5-1
D gene: TRBD1
J gene: TRBJ1-6
clone size: -

CDR3 protein: CASSLGLGTGANYGYTF
CDR3 DNA: TGTGCCAGCAGCTTGGGGCTAGGGACAGGGGCTAACTATGGCTACACCTTC
V gene: TRBV5-6
D gene: TRBD1
J gene: TRBJ1-2
clone size: -

CDR3 protein: CASGRGHNQPQHF
CDR3 DNA: TGTGCCAGCGGGAGGGGTCACAATCAGCCCCAGCATTTT
V gene: TRBV6-5
D gene: -
J gene: TRBJ1-5
clone size: -

CDR3 protein: CASSFGVGGYGYTF
CDR3 DNA: TGTGCCAGCAGTTTTGGTGTGGGAGGCTATGGCTACACCTTC
V gene: TRBV27
D gene: -
J gene: TRBJ1-2
clone size: -

CDR3 protein: CASSVVGGGPNEQFF
CDR3 DNA: TGTGCCAGTAGTGTCGTGGGGGGAGGGCCTAATGAGCAGTTCTTC
V gene: TRBV19
D gene: TRBD2
J gene: TRBJ2-1
clone size: -

CDR3 protein: CASSQVDSNYGYTF
CDR3 DNA: TGTGCCAGCAGCCAAGTCGACAGCAACTATGGCTACACCTTC
V gene: TRBV14
D gene: -
J gene: TRBJ1-2
clone size: -

CDR3 protein: CASSLDRARQPQHF
CDR3 DNA: TGCGCCAGCAGCCTAGACAGGGCGCGGCAGCCCCAGCATTTT
V gene: TRBV4-3
D gene: TRBD1
J gene: TRBJ1-5
clone size: -

CDR3 protein: CSGGTNTGELFF
CDR3 DNA: TGCTCGGGGGGGACGAACACCGGGGAGCTGTTTTTT
V gene: TRBV29-1
D gene: TRBD2
J gene: TRBJ2-2
clone size: -